Given below is one T cell receptor (beta chain) in context. The CDR3 length is 13 residues. CDR1 and CDR2 (germline): SGHRS, YFSETQ. With 0 bases removed from V and 6 bases from J, the gap between germline ends came to 9 bases. In the authors' workflow: Using reference gene primer amplification, nucleated cell counts were estimated. Data came from immunoSEQ multiplex PCR; TCRdb stores just in-frame clones and leaves some out. The D gene and trimming were derived from the DNA, and the V and J assignments and clone size from that table. The table lists about 120,000 clones, approximately 80% of them singletons, with roughly a tenth in the top ten. The data are from a study of blood T cell repertoires in COVID-19. Study-wide context: The samples span acute and convalescent COVID-19 from the United States, Italy and Spain. T cells, B-cell-depleted T cells, or PBMCs supplied cDNA or gDNA.

V usage is TRBV5-1 and J usage is TRBJ1-2; D is perhaps TRBD1 (5 bases). Sequencing was done on a sample of peripheral blood. The TCR was taken from a human donor in a cohort sampled during active COVID-19. The CDR3 reads CASSLVIGDGYTF. DNA for the CDR3: TGCGCCAGCAGCTTGGTGATAGGGGATGGCTACACCTTC.